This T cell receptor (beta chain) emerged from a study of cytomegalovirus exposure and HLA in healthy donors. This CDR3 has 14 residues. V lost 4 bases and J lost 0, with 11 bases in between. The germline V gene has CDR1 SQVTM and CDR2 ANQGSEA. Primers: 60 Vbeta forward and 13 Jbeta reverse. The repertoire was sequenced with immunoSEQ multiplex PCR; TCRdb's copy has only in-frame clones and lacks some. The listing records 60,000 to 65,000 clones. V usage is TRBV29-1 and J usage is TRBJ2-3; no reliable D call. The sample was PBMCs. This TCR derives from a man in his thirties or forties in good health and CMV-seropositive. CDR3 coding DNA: TGCAGCGTTGTTGAGGTCCGTAGCACAGATACGCAGTATTTT. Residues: CSVVEVRSTDTQYF.